These T cell receptor beta chains were read from a single sample in a study of blood T cell repertoires in COVID-19. This table comes from immunoSEQ multiplex PCR, and its TCRdb copy is limited to in-frame clones, with some not included. The sample holds roughly 130,000 clones, approximately 88% seen once. Sequenced: peripheral blood. The source of these receptors is a man aged 55 to 70 with active or convalescent COVID-19. Each CDR3 is given with its conserved first and last residue. Each record gives: J gene, clone size, V gene, CDR3 protein. Size values are once, few and many counts, or a class for expanded clones, and some rows have none.

j_gene: TRBJ1-2; abundance: NA; v_gene: TRBV5-6; CDR3aa: CASTSGQGTLNYGYTF
j_gene: TRBJ1-6; abundance: NA; v_gene: TRBV28; CDR3aa: CASRHLRGTGRGSPLHF
j_gene: TRBJ2-2; abundance: NA; v_gene: TRBV5-1; CDR3aa: CASSPAPGKNTGELFF
j_gene: TRBJ2-7; abundance: NA; v_gene: TRBV11-2; CDR3aa: CASSFLDRTTYEQYF
j_gene: TRBJ1-2; abundance: NA; v_gene: TRBV6-5; CDR3aa: CASSSPGQGRYGYTF
j_gene: TRBJ1-2; abundance: NA; v_gene: TRBV30; CDR3aa: CAWSSRGLGYTF
j_gene: TRBJ2-6; abundance: NA; v_gene: TRBV5-1; CDR3aa: CASSPGEGGIFSGANVLTF
j_gene: TRBJ2-5; abundance: NA; v_gene: TRBV4-1; CDR3aa: CASSQEERGQETQYF
j_gene: TRBJ2-3; abundance: NA; v_gene: TRBV28; CDR3aa: CASSPGTGTSTDTQYF
j_gene: TRBJ2-6; abundance: NA; v_gene: TRBV27; CDR3aa: CASSPLGAGANVLTF
j_gene: TRBJ2-2; abundance: medium-sized; v_gene: TRBV28; CDR3aa: CASRRKAGGNTGELFF